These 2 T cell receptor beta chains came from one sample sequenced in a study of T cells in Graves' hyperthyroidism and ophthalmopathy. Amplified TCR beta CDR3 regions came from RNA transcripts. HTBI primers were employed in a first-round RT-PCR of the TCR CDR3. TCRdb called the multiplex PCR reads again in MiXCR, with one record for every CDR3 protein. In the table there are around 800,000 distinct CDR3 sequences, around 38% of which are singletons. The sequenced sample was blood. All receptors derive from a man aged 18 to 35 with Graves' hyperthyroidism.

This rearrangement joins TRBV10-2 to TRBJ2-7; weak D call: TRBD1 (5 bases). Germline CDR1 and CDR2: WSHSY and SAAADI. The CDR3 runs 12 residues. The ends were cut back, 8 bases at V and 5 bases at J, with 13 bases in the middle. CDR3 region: CASGKGLHEQYF. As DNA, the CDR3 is TGCGCCAGCGGAAAGGGGCTCCACGAGCAGTACTTC.

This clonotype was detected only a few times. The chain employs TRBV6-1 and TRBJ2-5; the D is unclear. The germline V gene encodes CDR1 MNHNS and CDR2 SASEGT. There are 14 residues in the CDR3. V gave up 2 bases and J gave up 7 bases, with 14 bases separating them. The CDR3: CASSESLGLGTQYF. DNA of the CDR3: TGTGCCAGCAGTGAAAGTTTGGGGTTGGGGACCCAGTACTTC.